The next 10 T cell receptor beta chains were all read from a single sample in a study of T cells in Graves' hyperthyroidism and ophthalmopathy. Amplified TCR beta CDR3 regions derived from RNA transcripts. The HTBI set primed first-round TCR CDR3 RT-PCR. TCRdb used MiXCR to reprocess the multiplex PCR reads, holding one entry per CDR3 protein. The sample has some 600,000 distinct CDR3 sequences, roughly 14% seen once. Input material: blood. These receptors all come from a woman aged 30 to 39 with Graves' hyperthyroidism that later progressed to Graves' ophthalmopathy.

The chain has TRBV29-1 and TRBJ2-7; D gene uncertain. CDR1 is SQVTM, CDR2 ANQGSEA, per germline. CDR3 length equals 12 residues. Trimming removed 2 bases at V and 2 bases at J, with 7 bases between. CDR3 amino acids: CSVENTPYEQYF. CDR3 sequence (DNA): TGCAGCGTTGAAAACACTCCCTACGAGCAGTACTTC.

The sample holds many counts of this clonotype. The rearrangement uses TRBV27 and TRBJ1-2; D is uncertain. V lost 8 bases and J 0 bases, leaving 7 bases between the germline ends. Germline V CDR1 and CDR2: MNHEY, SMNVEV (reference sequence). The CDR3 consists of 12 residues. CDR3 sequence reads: CASRTPNYGYTF. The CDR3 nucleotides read TGTGCCAGCCGGACCCCTAACTATGGCTACACCTTC.

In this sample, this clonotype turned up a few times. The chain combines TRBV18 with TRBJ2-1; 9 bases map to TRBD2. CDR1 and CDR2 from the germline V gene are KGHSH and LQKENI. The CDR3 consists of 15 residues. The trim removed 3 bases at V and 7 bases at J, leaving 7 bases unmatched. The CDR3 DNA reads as TGTGCCAGCTCACCCCCCATAGCGGGAGAGAATGAGCAGTTCTTC. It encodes CASSPPIAGENEQFF.

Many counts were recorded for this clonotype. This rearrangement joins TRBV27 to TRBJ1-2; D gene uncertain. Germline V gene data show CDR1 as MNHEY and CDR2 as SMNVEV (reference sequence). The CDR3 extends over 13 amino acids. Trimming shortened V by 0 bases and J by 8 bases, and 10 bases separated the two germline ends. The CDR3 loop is CASSLSGSHGYTF. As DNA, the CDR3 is TGTGCCAGCAGTTTATCGGGATCCCACGGCTACACCTTC.

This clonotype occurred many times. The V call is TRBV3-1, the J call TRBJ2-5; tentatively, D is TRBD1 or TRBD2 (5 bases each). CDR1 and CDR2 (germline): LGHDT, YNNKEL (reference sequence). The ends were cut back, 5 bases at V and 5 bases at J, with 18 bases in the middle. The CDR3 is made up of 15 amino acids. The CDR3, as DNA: TGTGCCAGCAGCTCTCCGGGACCCTGGCTGGAGACCCAGTACTTC. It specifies CASSSPGPWLETQYF.

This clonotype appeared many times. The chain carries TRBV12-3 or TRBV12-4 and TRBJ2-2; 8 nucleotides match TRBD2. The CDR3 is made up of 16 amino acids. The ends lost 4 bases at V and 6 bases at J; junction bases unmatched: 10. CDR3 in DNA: TGTGCCAGCAGTTCCCCGGGGGGGGGGGCGTCCGGGGAGCTGTTTTTT. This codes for CASSSPGGGASGELFF.

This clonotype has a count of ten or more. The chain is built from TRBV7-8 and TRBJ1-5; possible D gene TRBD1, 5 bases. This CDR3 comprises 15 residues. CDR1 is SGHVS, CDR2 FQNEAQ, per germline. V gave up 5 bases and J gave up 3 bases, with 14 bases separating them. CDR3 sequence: CASSQPGGHNQPQHF. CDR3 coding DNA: TGTGCCAGCAGCCAACCGGGCGGACACAATCAGCCCCAGCATTTT.

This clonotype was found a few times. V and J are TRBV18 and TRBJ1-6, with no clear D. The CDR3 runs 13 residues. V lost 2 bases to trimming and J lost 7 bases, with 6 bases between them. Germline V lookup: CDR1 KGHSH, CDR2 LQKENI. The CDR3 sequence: CASSPGNNSPLHF. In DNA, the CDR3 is TGTGCCAGCTCACCAGGGAACAATTCACCCCTCCACTTT.

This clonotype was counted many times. The CDR3 coding sequence is TGTGCTAGTGGTTTGGTTCTAGGGAAGGTCACCGGGGAGCTGTTTTTT. It yields the protein CASGLVLGKVTGELFF. The chain is built from TRBV12-5 and TRBJ2-2; D is uncertain. The germline CDR1 and CDR2 sequences are LGHNT and FRNRAP. The CDR3 is 16 amino acids. Trimming left V 0 bases short and J 4 bases short, with 12 bases between. Combining the CDR3 with reference TRBV12-5 and TRBJ2-2 gives the whole variable domain DARVTQTPRHKVTEMGQEVTMRCQPILGHNTVFWYRQTMMQGLELLAYFRNRAPLDDSGMPKDRFSAEMPDATLATLKIQPSEPRDSAVYFCASGLVLGKVTGELFFGEGSRLTVL.

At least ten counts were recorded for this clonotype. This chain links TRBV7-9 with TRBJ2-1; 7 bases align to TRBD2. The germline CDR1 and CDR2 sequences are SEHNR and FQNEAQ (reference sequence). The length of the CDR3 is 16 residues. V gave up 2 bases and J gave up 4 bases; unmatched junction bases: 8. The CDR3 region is CASSLLGSGQYNEQFF. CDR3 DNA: TGTGCCAGCAGCTTACTTGGTAGCGGGCAATACAATGAGCAGTTCTTC.